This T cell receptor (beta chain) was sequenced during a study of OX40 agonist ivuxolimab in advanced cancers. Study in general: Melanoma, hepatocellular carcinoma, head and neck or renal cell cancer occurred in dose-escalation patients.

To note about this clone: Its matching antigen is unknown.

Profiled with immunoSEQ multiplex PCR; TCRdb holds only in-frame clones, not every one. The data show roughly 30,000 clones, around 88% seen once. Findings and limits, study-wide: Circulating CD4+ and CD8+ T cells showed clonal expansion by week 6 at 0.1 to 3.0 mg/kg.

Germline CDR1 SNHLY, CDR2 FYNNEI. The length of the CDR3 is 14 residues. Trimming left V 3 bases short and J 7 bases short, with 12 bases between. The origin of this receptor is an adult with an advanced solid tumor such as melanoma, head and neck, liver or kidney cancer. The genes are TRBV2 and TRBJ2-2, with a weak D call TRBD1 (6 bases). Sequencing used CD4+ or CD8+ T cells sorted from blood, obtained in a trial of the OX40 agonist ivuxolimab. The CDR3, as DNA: TGTGCCAGCAGTGACTGGACAGCGGACGGGGAGCTGTTTTTT. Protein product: CASSDWTADGELFF.